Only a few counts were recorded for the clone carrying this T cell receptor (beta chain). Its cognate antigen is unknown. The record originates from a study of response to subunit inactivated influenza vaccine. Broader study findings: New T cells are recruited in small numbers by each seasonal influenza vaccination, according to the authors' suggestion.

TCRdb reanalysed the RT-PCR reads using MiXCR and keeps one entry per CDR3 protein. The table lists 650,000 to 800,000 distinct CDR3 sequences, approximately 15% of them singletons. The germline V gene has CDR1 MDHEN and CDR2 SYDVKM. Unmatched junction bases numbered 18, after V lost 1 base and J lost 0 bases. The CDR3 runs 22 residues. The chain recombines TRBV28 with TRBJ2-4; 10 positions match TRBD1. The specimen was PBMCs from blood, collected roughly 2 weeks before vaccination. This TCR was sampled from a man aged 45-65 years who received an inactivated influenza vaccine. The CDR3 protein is CASSLYSVGGTGVRLAKNIQYF. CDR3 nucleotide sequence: TGTGCCAGCAGTTTATATTCTGTGGGGGGGACAGGGGTGCGACTAGCCAAAAACATTCAGTACTTC.